This TCR beta chain is from a study of blood T cell repertoires in COVID-19 (dated by TCRdb to about 2020). As for the study more broadly: Samples covering the acute and convalescent phases of COVID-19 were provided by collaborators in the United States, Italy and Spain. The material from the prospective study consisted of cDNA or gDNA derived from T cells, B-cell-depleted T cells, or PBMCs. Subjects who had been exposed to COVID-19, were actively infected with it, or had recovered from it provided the deeply sampled blood TCRbeta repertoires that made up the dataset. The repertoires were released in a freely available public database meant as a resource for research on the immune response to SARS-CoV-2. The samples were drawn from the first 160 participants of the ongoing ImmuneRACE study and from 950 to 1,500 subjects provided by 6 global collaborators. The sample metadata nearly always contained a de-identified subject ID, COVID-19 status, age in years and sex. Where available, HLA class I and class II types were obtained from metadata supplied by the sample provider rather than from assay-based typing.

The collaborating institutions used their own protocols to collect whole blood in K2EDTA tubes. For TCRbeta analysis, collaborators shipped samples as frozen whole blood, isolated PBMCs, or DNA extracted from either of those sample types. This clone was picked up one time. Its specific antigen is unknown. No quality values exist for individual bases; no much larger clone is one base distant. Overall study results and their limits: The amount of clinical and demographic metadata varied by source and participant and was provided uncurated.

TCRbeta CDR3 regions were amplified from genomic DNA by means of the immunoSEQ Assay, a bias-controlled multiplex PCR. In the authors' own workflow: Within the assay, amplification of reference gene primers was used to estimate how many nucleated cells each sample contained. Sequence reads were collapsed and filtered to measure the absolute abundance of every unique TCRbeta CDR3 rearrangement. For each sample, productive Simpson clonality was calculated as the square root of Simpson's diversity index across productive rearrangements. The table comes from immuneACCESS by way of TCRdb, which keeps in-frame sequences with V and J called. Part of the clones is missing from these tables; in studies checked, under half for an unresolved V gene and the rest for unknown reasons. V, J and clone size reflect that table, while D and trimming were determined from the DNA. The sample has more than 20,000 clones on record, roughly 90% of them singletons. Jointly, the top ten make up 1.5% to 2% of the sample.

Including the terminal cysteine and phenylalanine, the CDR3 comprises 14 residues. Solely the CDR3 DNA is kept, with 42 bases framed from the first base. The germline V gene yields SGDLS for CDR1 and YYNGEE for CDR2. V is shortened by 4 bases, J by 6 bases, and the region joining them spans 15 bases. This sequence was found in a woman aged 55-75 years with active COVID-19. The sequenced sample was peripheral blood. This chain is built from TRBV9 and TRBJ2-3; the D gene is perhaps TRBD2, from 5 matching bases. The sequence in DNA is TGTGCCAGCAGCTCGAGCGGACTGCGGGATACGCAGTATTTT. Its protein is CASSSSGLRDTQYF.